The T cell receptor (beta chain) described here comes from a study of blood T cell repertoires in COVID-19. The overall study: Whether acute or convalescent, the COVID-19 samples came from the United States, Italy and Spain. T cells, B-cell-depleted T cells, or PBMCs supplied cDNA or gDNA.

Seattle patients were enrolled during active infection and followed longitudinally. Under the authors' procedure: Reference gene primers were amplified, and this amplification served to estimate nucleated cell counts. Produced via immunoSEQ multiplex PCR; TCRdb's table is partial and in-frame only. V and J calls and clone size come straight from that table; D and trimming were deduced from the DNA. This repertoire shows around 340,000 clones, roughly 90% found once; its top ten account for approximately 4.1%. This CDR3 is 11 amino acids long. The J segment lost 11 bases and the V segment lost 5 bases, leaving 6 bases of the junction unmatched. Germline V lookup: CDR1 SGHDT, CDR2 YYEEEE.

The sequence was obtained from a woman aged 60-75 years with COVID-19, enrolled during active disease. The rearrangement joins TRBV5-6 to TRBJ1-1; 7 bases match TRBD1. Sequenced input: peripheral blood. The CDR3 DNA reads TGTGCCAGCAGTACTACAGGGGCGGCTTTCTTT. Translating gives CASSTTGAAFF.